What follows are 10 T cell receptor beta chains derived from one specimen sequenced in a study of a mutant IDH1 vaccine in newly diagnosed glioma. Repertoires were generated with immunoSEQ multiplex PCR, while TCRdb's copy carries only in-frame clones and drops some. This sample has fewer than 70,000 clones, with 90% found just once. Sample time point: week 5, during vaccination. All doses held 300 ug of mutant IDH1 20-mer peptide, with topical imiquimod. Their target antigens are unknown. The material sequenced was PBMCs, taken from a glioma patient whose treatment included an IDH1 peptide vaccine. These receptors were obtained from a woman aged 40 to 50 with glioma.

V usage is TRBV30 and J usage is TRBJ1-4, with TRBD1 as a possible D gene (5 bases). This CDR3 is built from 14 residues. CDR1 GTSNPN and CDR2 SVGIG come from the germline V gene (reference sequence). V was trimmed by 0 bases and J by 8 bases, leaving 13 bases between them. The CDR3 sequence: CAWSVHSPGEKLFF. In nucleotides, the CDR3 is TGTGCCTGGAGTGTACATTCCCCAGGGGAAAAACTGTTTTTT.

The chain is built from TRBV27 and TRBJ1-1; D remains ambiguous. Germline-derived CDR1 and CDR2 are MNHEY and SMNVEV (reference sequence). CDR3 length: 14 amino acids. Trimming cost V 0 bases and J 2 bases, with 7 bases left between them. CDR3 DNA sequence: TGTGCCAGCAGTTTATCGACCGGTAACACTGAAGCTTTCTTT. Protein: CASSLSTGNTEAFF.

The V gene is TRBV29-1, the J gene TRBJ2-7; TRBD2 might be the D (5 bases). The CDR3 totals 14 residues. The germline V and J ends were trimmed by 2 bases and 7 bases, with 18 bases remaining between them. The germline V gene encodes CDR1 SQVTM and CDR2 ANQGSEA. CDR3 DNA sequence: TGCAGCGTTGAATCCGTTACCCAGACGGGGGAGCAGTACTTC. Encoded protein: CSVESVTQTGEQYF.

The chain joins TRBV27 to TRBJ2-3; maybe TRBD1 (6 bases). The germline V gene has CDR1 MNHEY and CDR2 SMNVEV (reference sequence). This CDR3 spans 12 amino acids. V was shortened by 6 bases and J by 10 bases, with 14 bases between the two germline ends. This chain's CDR3 is CASSRDTSPQYF. CDR3 DNA: TGTGCCAGCAGCCGGGACACGTCTCCGCAGTATTTT.

The J gene is TRBJ2-7, the V gene TRBV10-2; weak D call: TRBD2 (5 bases). V dropped 8 bases and J dropped 2 bases, with 7 bases sitting between them. Germline lookup yields CDR1 WSHSY and CDR2 SAAADI. The CDR3 is 11 residues long. CDR3 in DNA: TGCGCCAGCCAAGCGGCCTACGAGCAGTACTTC. It yields the protein CASQAAYEQYF.

This clone was detected once. The gene calls are TRBV18 and TRBJ2-7; possible D gene TRBD2, 6 bases. CDR1 KGHSH and CDR2 LQKENI come from the germline V gene. CDR3 size: 15 residues. The V end was cut by 3 bases, the J end by 3 bases, with 15 bases between. The CDR3 region is CASSPGTGGSYEQYF. For the CDR3, the DNA is TGTGCCAGCTCACCTGGGACTGGGGGGAGCTACGAGCAGTACTTC.

The rearrangement joins TRBV5-1 to TRBJ1-5; D is unresolved. Germline V gene sequence: CDR1 SGHRS, CDR2 YFSETQ. V lost 0 bases to trimming and J lost 6 bases, with 13 bases between them. The CDR3 spans 15 residues. DNA of the CDR3: TGCGCCAGCAGCTTGGAAGGGCAGCTGAGTCAGCCCCAGCATTTT. Protein: CASSLEGQLSQPQHF.

The CDR3 region has the DNA TGTGCCATCAGTGAAGGAGGGTCCGGTTCACCCCTCCACTTT. This encodes CAISEGGSGSPLHF. The chain couples TRBV10-3 to TRBJ1-6, with D unresolved. The CDR3 spans 14 residues. Germline V CDR1 and CDR2: ENHRY, SYGVKD. V was trimmed by 3 bases and J by 9 bases, leaving 12 bases between them.

V is TRBV10-3 and J is TRBJ1-2, with a tentative D call TRBD1 (6 bases). Germline CDR1 ENHRY, CDR2 SYGVKD. V lost 5 bases and J 8 bases, leaving 12 bases between the germline ends. CDR3 length equals 12 residues. CDR3 DNA sequence: TGTGCCATCAGTCCACAGGGTTGGGGCTACACCTTC. This codes for CAISPQGWGYTF.

The chain has TRBV4-2 and TRBJ2-5, with 11 bases that match TRBD2. Germline V gene data show CDR1 as LGHNA and CDR2 as YNFKEQ. The CDR3 is 16 amino acids. V lost 2 bases to trimming and J lost 1 base; unmatched junction nucleotides: 3. Here the CDR3 reads CASSQSGLAVQETQYF. CDR3 nucleotides: TGTGCCAGCAGCCAATCGGGACTAGCGGTCCAAGAGACCCAGTACTTC.